This T cell receptor beta chain was retrieved from a study of blood T cell repertoires in COVID-19. Whole-study context: Donors in the United States, Italy and Spain gave samples during acute or convalescent COVID-19. The cDNA or gDNA used as material had been derived from T cells, B-cell-depleted T cells, or PBMCs.

In the authors' methods: The assay estimated nucleated cells by amplifying reference gene primers. Clones were read by immunoSEQ multiplex PCR, and TCRdb kept only the in-frame ones, dropping some. V and J calls and clone size come straight from that table; D and trimming were deduced from the DNA. The sample lists roughly 70,000 clones, around 75% occurring once. J lost 2 bases, V lost 5 bases, and 11 bases had no gene match. Germline loops: CDR1 MNHEY, CDR2 SMNVEV (reference sequence). The CDR3 sequence is 17 residues long. The TCR comes from a man in his 70s with acute or convalescent COVID-19. The rearrangement uses TRBV27 and TRBJ1-5; 8 nucleotides line up with TRBD1. The specimen was peripheral blood. The CDR3 sequence is CASSRTGSLGGNQPQHF. CDR3 sequence (DNA): TGTGCCAGCAGTCGGACAGGGTCCTTGGGTGGCAATCAGCCCCAGCATTTT.